This T cell receptor beta chain was profiled in a study of beta chain features in type 1 diabetes. A remark on this clone: As yet, its antigen is unknown.

The study, taken as a whole, reports: For Type 1 diabetes patients, all four CD4+ subsets carried TCRB CDR3s that were moderately but significantly shorter.

Expressed TCRB transcripts got sequenced, as all isolated RNA was reverse transcribed. The data were produced by immunoSEQ multiplex PCR, yet TCRdb's version contains in-frame clones alone and is incomplete. The table lists some 350,000 clones, approximately 12% of them singletons, with about 0.015% in the top ten. The TCR was taken from a woman aged 18-30 years with type 1 diabetes. The sequenced sample was naive CD4+ T cells from blood.

The CDR3 is CSVDGGDEQYF. The CDR3 DNA reads TGCAGCGTTGACGGGGGGGACGAGCAGTACTTC. This chain links TRBV29-1 with TRBJ2-5, with 8 nucleotides matching TRBD2. The last part of the DNA fits TRBJ2-7 better; the J call may be wrong. The germline V gene encodes CDR1 SQVTM and CDR2 ANQGSEA. The CDR3 extends over 11 amino acids.